These 17 T cell receptor beta chains were all obtained from the same sample, sequenced in a study of PD-L1 blockade in urothelial cancer. Assay: immunoSEQ multiplex PCR; the TCRdb copy retains only in-frame clones and omits some. Found here are approximately 58,000 clones, over 75% of them singletons; the top ten hold 3.5% to 4.5%. The sample consisted of PBMCs, taken around atezolizumab (anti-PD-L1) treatment. These receptors were obtained from a man aged 65 to 85 with urothelial cancer.

The V and J genes are TRBV15 and TRBJ2-3; TRBD2 matches 8 bases. Germline CDR1 reads LNHNV; CDR2 reads YYDKDF (reference sequence). The length of the CDR3 is 16 residues. J lost 0 bases, V lost 3 bases, and 5 bases had no gene match. CDR3 sequence: CATSRELAGSTDTQYF. The CDR3 DNA is TGTGCCACCAGCAGGGAATTAGCGGGGAGCACAGATACGCAGTATTTT.

The V gene is TRBV2, the J gene TRBJ2-1; 15 positions agree with TRBD2. This CDR3 contains 17 residues. The V gene end was trimmed by 4 bases and the J gene end by 6 bases; junction bases not matched to a gene: 7. Germline CDR1 SNHLY, CDR2 FYNNEI. This CDR3 reads CASSGTGLAGGANEQFF. The DNA of the CDR3 is TGTGCCAGCAGTGGAACGGGACTAGCGGGAGGAGCCAATGAGCAGTTCTTC.

The chain joins TRBV28 to TRBJ2-7; no clear D gene. V was pared by 6 bases and J by 2 bases, with 14 bases between. The CDR3 is made up of 14 amino acids. CDR1 is MDHEN, CDR2 SYDVKM, per germline. DNA of the CDR3: TGTGCCAGCAGCAAACCTGACCGGGCCTACGAGCAGTACTTC. This codes for CASSKPDRAYEQYF. Looking up the rest from reference TRBV28 and TRBJ2-7 gives the full variable domain: DVKVTQSSRYLVKRTGEKVFLECVQDMDHENMFWYRQDPGLGLRLIYFSYDVKMKEKGDIPEGYSVSREKKERFSLILESASTNQTSMYLCASSKPDRAYEQYFGPGTRLTVT.

The gene calls are TRBV18 and TRBJ1-2, with a weak D call TRBD1 (6 bases). Germline V gene data show CDR1 as KGHSH and CDR2 as LQKENI. V gave up 0 bases and J gave up 4 bases, with 12 bases separating them. This CDR3 has 15 residues. The CDR3 protein is CASSPPTGTFYGYTF. In DNA form, the CDR3 reads TGTGCCAGCTCACCACCGACAGGTACCTTCTATGGCTACACCTTC.

CDR3 DNA: TGTGCCAGCAGTTCTCAGAAAATAAACCAAGAGACCCAGTACTTC. Translation: CASSSQKINQETQYF. The rearrangement joins TRBV5-4 to TRBJ2-5; D is ambiguous. V was clipped by 5 bases and J by 0 bases, with 14 bases between them. Germline loops: CDR1 SGHNT, CDR2 YYREEE (reference sequence). This CDR3 is built from 15 residues.

J is TRBJ1-1 and V is TRBV5-6; 9 bases line up with TRBD1. This CDR3 has 15 amino acids. V gave up 0 bases and J gave up 4 bases; unmatched junction bases: 4. From germline, CDR1 is SGHDT and CDR2 YYEEEE. The CDR3 reads CASSLGDRAPTEAFF. The CDR3 nucleotides read TGTGCCAGCAGCTTGGGGGACAGGGCTCCCACTGAAGCTTTCTTT.

The chain employs TRBV5-6 and TRBJ2-7; TRBD2 agrees at 11 bases. Germline V CDR1 and CDR2: SGHDT, YYEEEE. This CDR3 is 15 amino acids long. After removal of 0 bases from V and 3 bases from J, the junction contained 2 bases not matched to a gene. CDR3 sequence: CASSLVLAGGYEQYF. For the CDR3, the DNA is TGTGCCAGCAGCTTGGTCCTAGCGGGAGGCTACGAGCAGTACTTC.

V and J are TRBV7-9 and TRBJ1-2; the D is unclear. Germline loops: CDR1 SEHNR, CDR2 FQNEAQ (reference sequence). V lost 5 bases and J 8 bases, leaving 12 bases between the germline ends. CDR3 length: 12 amino acids. CDR3 nucleotides: TGTGCCAGCAGCCGGGAGGTTAGGGGCTACACCTTC. It encodes CASSREVRGYTF.

This chain connects TRBV5-1 to TRBJ2-3; possible D gene TRBD2, 5 bases. CDR1 and CDR2 from the germline V gene are SGHRS and YFSETQ. The V end was cut by 4 bases, the J end by 0 bases, with 9 bases between. CDR3 length: 14 residues. The CDR3 region is CASSLGVSTDTQYF. CDR3 coding DNA: TGCGCCAGCAGCCTCGGGGTTAGCACAGATACGCAGTATTTT.

This clone was observed many times. The rearrangement uses TRBV19 and TRBJ2-6, with D possibly TRBD1 on 6 matching bases. The CDR3 consists of 16 residues. CDR1 LNHDA and CDR2 SQIVND come from the germline V gene (reference sequence). Trimming shortened V by 3 bases and J by 2 bases, and 11 bases separated the two germline ends. The CDR3 here is CASSIGAGAGANVLTF. In nucleotides, the CDR3 is TGTGCCAGTAGTATTGGTGCAGGGGCTGGGGCCAACGTCCTGACTTTC.

The chain employs TRBV7-2 and TRBJ1-2, with D unresolved. The CDR3 is made up of 14 amino acids. Germline V lookup: CDR1 SGHTA, CDR2 FQGNSA. Trimming cost V 3 bases and J 5 bases, with 13 bases left between them. For the CDR3, the DNA is TGTGCCAGCAGCTTCGGGGTCCGGCTATATGGCTACACCTTC. Its translation: CASSFGVRLYGYTF. Using reference TRBV7-2 and TRBJ1-2 for the parts outside the CDR3, the full variable domain is GAGVSQSPSNKVTEKGKDVELRCDPISGHTALYWYRQSLGQGLEFLIYFQGNSAPDKSGLPSDRFSAERTGGSVSTLTIQRTQQEDSAVYLCASSFGVRLYGYTFGSGTRLTVV.

The chain has TRBV27 and TRBJ2-7; 7 bases agree with TRBD2. V lost 10 bases, J lost 3 bases, and 12 bases stayed unmatched. The CDR3 length is 14 residues. CDR1 is MNHEY, CDR2 SMNVEV, per germline (reference sequence). The CDR3 loop is CANPLGGDHYEQYF. DNA of the CDR3: TGTGCCAACCCGTTGGGAGGGGACCACTACGAGCAGTACTTC.

This chain uses TRBV6-6 with TRBJ2-2; maybe TRBD2 (5 bases). V was shortened by 2 bases and J by 5 bases, with 9 bases between the two germline ends. Germline V gene sequence: CDR1 MNHNY, CDR2 SVGAGI (reference sequence). This CDR3 region has 14 residues. CDR3 residues: CASSYGGRTGELFF. The CDR3 DNA reads TGTGCCAGCAGTTACGGCGGGCGGACCGGGGAGCTGTTTTTT.

The chain is built from TRBV7-2 and TRBJ2-5; tentative D call: TRBD1 (6 bases). Germline V gives CDR1 SGHTA, CDR2 FQGNSA. V lost 4 bases to trimming and J lost 4 bases, with 10 bases between them. The CDR3 loop spans 13 amino acids. The CDR3 loop reads CASSWTARETQYF. The CDR3 DNA sequence: TGTGCCAGCAGCTGGACAGCACGAGAGACCCAGTACTTC. Full variable domain (outside the CDR3, taken from reference TRBV7-2 and TRBJ2-5): GAGVSQSPSNKVTEKGKDVELRCDPISGHTALYWYRQSLGQGLEFLIYFQGNSAPDKSGLPSDRFSAERTGGSVSTLTIQRTQQEDSAVYLCASSWTARETQYFGPGTRLLVL.

The chain combines TRBV11-2 with TRBJ2-5; TRBD2 agrees at 8 bases. V lost 8 bases and J lost 2; bases outside the gene matches: 10. Germline V gene data show CDR1 as SGHAT and CDR2 as FQNNGV. CDR3 length: 15 residues. CDR3 sequence reads: CASALQRGLQETQYF. DNA for the CDR3: TGTGCCAGCGCCCTTCAGCGGGGGCTACAAGAGACCCAGTACTTC.

This clone was detected a few times. The chain's CDR3 is CASSQQVAGQPQHF. The CDR3, as DNA: TGTGCCAGCAGTCAACAGGTTGCAGGTCAGCCCCAGCATTTT. The gene calls are TRBV28 and TRBJ1-5; a weak D match, TRBD1 (5 bases). CDR1 is MDHEN, CDR2 SYDVKM, per germline. The CDR3 covers 14 residues. Trimming left V 5 bases short and J 6 bases short, with 14 bases between.

The chain has TRBV7-9 and TRBJ2-7; 10 bases are shared with TRBD1. J lost 5 bases, V lost 7 bases, and 11 bases had no gene match. In germline, CDR1 is SEHNR, CDR2 FQNEAQ (reference sequence). CDR3 length equals 15 residues. CDR3 residues: CASTRGQGVLNEQYF. The DNA for the CDR3 is TGTGCCAGCACCAGAGGACAGGGGGTTCTAAACGAGCAGTACTTC.